This T cell receptor beta chain was documented in a study of shared clonotypes between healthy human individuals. Assay used: immunoSEQ multiplex PCR; TCRdb lists only in-frame clones, some missing. The sample lists approximately 1.9 million clones; just under 95% were seen once. Per germline, CDR1 MDHEN and CDR2 SYDVKM. CDR3 length: 15 residues. Trimming removed 6 bases from V and 2 bases from J, with 14 bases in between. Terminally differentiated effector memory CD45RA+ cells were excluded from the naive CD8 cells, which were CD45RO-negative and positively selected for CCR7. This rearrangement joins TRBV28 to TRBJ1-3; tentatively, D is TRBD1 (5 bases). Sequencing was done on a sample of naive CD8+ T cells from PBMCs. The origin of this receptor is a man aged 18 to 29 in good health. Some clones in this sample may be carry-over from other donors' samples. The CDR3 region has the DNA TGTGCCAGCAGGAACGGCGCCAGGGCTGGAAACACCATATATTTT. Translation: CASRNGARAGNTIYF.